What follows is one TCR beta chain and its context. The germline V and J ends were trimmed by 0 bases and 3 bases, with 5 bases remaining between them. Per germline, CDR1 SGDLS and CDR2 YYNGEE. The CDR3 has 13 residues. Both 60 Vbeta primers and 13 Jbeta primers went into the PCR. Data came from immunoSEQ multiplex PCR; TCRdb stores just in-frame clones and leaves some out. The sample holds 110,000 or so clones, approximately 83% seen once. The data are from a study of cytomegalovirus exposure and HLA in healthy donors. The sequenced material came from PBMCs. The genes are TRBV9 and TRBJ2-3; D gene unclear. The receptor was derived from a woman between 18 and 30 years old in good health and CMV-seronegative. This CDR3 is CASSVVLTDTQYF. The CDR3 coding sequence is TGTGCCAGCAGCGTAGTACTTACAGATACGCAGTATTTT.